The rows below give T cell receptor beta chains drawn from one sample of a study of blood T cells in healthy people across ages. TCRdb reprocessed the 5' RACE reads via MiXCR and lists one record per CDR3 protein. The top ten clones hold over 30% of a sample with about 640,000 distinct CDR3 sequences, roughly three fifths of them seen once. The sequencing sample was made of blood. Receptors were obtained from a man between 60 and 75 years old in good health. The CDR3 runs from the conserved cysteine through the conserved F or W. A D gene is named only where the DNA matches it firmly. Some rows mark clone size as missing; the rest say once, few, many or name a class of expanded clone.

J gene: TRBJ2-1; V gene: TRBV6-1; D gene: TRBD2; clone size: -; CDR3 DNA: TGTGCCAGCAGGGATGAGAGGTCGGGAGGGAATGAGCAGTTCTTC; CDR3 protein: CASRDERSGGNEQFF
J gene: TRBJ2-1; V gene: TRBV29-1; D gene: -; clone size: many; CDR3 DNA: TGCAGCGTTGAAGTGAGGCGACAGGAGCAGTTCTTC; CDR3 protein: CSVEVRRQEQFF
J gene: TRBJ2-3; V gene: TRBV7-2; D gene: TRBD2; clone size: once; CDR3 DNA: TGTGCCAGCAGCGCACGACTAGCGGGGGGAGTCACAGATACGCAGTATTTT; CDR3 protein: CASSARLAGGVTDTQYF
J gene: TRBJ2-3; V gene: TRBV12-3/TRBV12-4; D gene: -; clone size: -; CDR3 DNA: TGTGCCAGCACTCTATGGGCGGTGGAAGATACGCAGTATTTT; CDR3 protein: CASTLWAVEDTQYF
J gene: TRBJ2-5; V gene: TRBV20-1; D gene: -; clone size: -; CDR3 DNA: TGCAGTGCCCAGGCCGGGCGAAAAGGGGCCCAGTACTTC; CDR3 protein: CSAQAGRKGAQYF
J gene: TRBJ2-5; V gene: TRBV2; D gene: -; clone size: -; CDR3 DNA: TGTGCCAGCAGTGGGGGGGAAGAGACCCAGTACTTC; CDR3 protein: CASSGGEETQYF
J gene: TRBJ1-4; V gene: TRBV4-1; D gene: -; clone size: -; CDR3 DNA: TGCGCCAGCAGCCAAGAAAGACAGCCAACTAATGAAAAACTGTTTTTT; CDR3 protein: CASSQERQPTNEKLFF
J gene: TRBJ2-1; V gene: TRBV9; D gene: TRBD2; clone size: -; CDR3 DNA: TGTGCCAGCAGCCCCGGGGGGGCTTGGAATGAGCAGTTCTTC; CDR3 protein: CASSPGGAWNEQFF
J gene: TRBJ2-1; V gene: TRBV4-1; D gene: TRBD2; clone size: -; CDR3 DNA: TGCGCCAGCAGCCAGCCTGCGGGGGGACTTTCCGACATGGGTGAGCAGTTCTTC; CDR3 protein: CASSQPAGGLSDMGEQFF
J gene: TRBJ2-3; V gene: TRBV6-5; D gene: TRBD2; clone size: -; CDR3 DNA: TGTGCCAGCAGTTACGGGACTAGCCGCTCAGATACGCAGTATTTT; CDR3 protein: CASSYGTSRSDTQYF
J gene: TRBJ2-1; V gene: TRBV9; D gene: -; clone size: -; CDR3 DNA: TGTGCCAGCAGCGGCCTCACTTTATCCCCCAGCTCCTACAATGAGCAGTTCTTC; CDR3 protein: CASSGLTLSPSSYNEQFF
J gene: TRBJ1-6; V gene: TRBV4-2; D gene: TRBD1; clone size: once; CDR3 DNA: TGTGCCAGCAGCCAAGCGCCAGGGGGCCTAAATTCACCCCTCCACTTT; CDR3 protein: CASSQAPGGLNSPLHF
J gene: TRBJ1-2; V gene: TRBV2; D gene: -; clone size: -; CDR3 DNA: TGTGCCAGCAGCGAGACCATCGGCTATGGCTACACCTTC; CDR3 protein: CASSETIGYGYTF
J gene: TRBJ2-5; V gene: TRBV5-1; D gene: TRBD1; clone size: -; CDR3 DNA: TGCGCCAGCAGCTCGACTCCGGGACAGGGAGTACAAGAGACCCAGTACTTC; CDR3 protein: CASSSTPGQGVQETQYF
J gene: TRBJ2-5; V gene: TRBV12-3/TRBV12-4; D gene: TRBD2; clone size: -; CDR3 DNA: TGTGCCAGCACCGGCGGGGGGGCCGGGGAGACCCAGTACTTC; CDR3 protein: CASTGGGAGETQYF
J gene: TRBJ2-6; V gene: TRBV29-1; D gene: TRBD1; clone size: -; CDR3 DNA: TGCAGCGTGTGGGACAGGGCAATCTCTGGGGCCAACGTCCTGACTTTC; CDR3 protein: CSVWDRAISGANVLTF
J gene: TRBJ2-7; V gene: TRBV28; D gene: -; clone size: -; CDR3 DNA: TGTGCCAGCAGTTTTCGAAGGGGGAGCCAGGTCTACGAGCAGTACTTC; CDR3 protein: CASSFRRGSQVYEQYF
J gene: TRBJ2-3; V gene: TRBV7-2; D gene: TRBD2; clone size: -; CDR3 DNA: TGTGCCAGCAGTCCCGGGGGGGGCTTCGGGCACTGGGATACGCAGTATTTT; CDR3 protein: CASSPGGGFGHWDTQYF
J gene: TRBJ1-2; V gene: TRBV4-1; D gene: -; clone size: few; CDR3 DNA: TGCGCCAGCAGCCAAGATGGTAGGAGTGGCTACACCTTC; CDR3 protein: CASSQDGRSGYTF
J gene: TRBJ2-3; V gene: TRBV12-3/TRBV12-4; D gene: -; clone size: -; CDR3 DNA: TGTGCCAGCAGTAACGGGGCTAGCCGAGATACGCAGTATTTT; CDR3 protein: CASSNGASRDTQYF
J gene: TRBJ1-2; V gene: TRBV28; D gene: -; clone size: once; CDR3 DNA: TGTGCCAGCAGTCCCTCGGGACTCTATGGCTACACCTTC; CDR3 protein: CASSPSGLYGYTF
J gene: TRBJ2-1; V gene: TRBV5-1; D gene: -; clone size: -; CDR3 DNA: TGCGCCAGCAGCTTGGCTGGGGGAGCTACTTTTGATGAGCAGTTCTTC; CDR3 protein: CASSLAGGATFDEQFF
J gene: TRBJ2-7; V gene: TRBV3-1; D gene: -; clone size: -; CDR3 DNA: TGTGCCAGCAGCCGACAGCACTACGAGCAGTACTTC; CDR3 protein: CASSRQHYEQYF
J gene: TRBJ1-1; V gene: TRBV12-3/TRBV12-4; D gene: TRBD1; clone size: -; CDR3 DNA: TGTGCCAGCGGTTCAAGACAGGGCGTGAACACTGAAGCTTTCTTT; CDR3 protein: CASGSRQGVNTEAFF
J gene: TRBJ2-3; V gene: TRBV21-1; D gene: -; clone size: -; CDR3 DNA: TGTGCCAGCAGCAAGGGCGACAGCTACACAGATACGCAGTATTTT; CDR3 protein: CASSKGDSYTDTQYF
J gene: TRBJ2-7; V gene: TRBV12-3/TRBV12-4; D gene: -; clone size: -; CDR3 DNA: TGTGCCAGCAGTTTAACGGCCATTCACGAGCAGTACTTC; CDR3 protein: CASSLTAIHEQYF
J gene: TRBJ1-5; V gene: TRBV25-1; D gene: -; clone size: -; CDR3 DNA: TGTGCCAGCAGTGACAGGGATACCAAACACAATCAGCCCCAGCATTTT; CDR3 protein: CASSDRDTKHNQPQHF
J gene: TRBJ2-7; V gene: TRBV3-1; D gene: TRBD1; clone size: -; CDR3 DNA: TGTGCCAGCAGCCAAACCGACAGGGACTACGAGCAGTACTTC; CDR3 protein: CASSQTDRDYEQYF
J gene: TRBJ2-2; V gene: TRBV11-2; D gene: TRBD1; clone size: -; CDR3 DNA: TGTGCCAGCAGCCTAGACAGGGACGACACCGGGGAGCTGTTTTTT; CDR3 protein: CASSLDRDDTGELFF
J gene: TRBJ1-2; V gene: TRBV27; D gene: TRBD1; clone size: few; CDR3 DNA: TGTGCCAGCAGTCTGCGGGACAGATATGGCTACACCTTC; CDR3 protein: CASSLRDRYGYTF
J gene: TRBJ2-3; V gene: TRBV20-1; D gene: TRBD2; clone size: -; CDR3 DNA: TGCAGTGCTAGATCTTTGGCTAGCGGGCCCACAGATACGCAGTATTTT; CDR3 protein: CSARSLASGPTDTQYF
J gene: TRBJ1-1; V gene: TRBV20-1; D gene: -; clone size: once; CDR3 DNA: TGCAGTGCTAGAGTGGTAACTCTGAACACTGAAGCTTTCTTT; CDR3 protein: CSARVVTLNTEAFF
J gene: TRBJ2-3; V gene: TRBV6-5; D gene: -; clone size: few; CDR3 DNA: TGTGCCAGCAGTGCCCCGGGGGCAGATACGCAGTATTTT; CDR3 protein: CASSAPGADTQYF
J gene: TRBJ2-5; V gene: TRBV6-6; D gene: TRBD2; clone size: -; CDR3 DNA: TGTGCCAGCAGTTACTATTCGGGAGGGGGGTACTTC; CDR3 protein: CASSYYSGGGYF
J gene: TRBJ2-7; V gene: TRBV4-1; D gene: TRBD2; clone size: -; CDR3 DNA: TGCGCCAGCAGCCTAACTAGCGGGGCAGGGGGGGTGTCCCACGAGCAGTACTTC; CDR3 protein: CASSLTSGAGGVSHEQYF
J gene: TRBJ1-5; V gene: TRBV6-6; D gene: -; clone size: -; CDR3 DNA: TGTGCCAGCAGTCCTGCATCTAGCAATCAGCCCCAGCATTTT; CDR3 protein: CASSPASSNQPQHF
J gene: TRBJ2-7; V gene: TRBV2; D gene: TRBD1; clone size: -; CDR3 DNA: TGTGCCAGCAGGGGCGGACAGGCCTCCTACGAGCAGTACTTC; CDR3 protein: CASRGGQASYEQYF
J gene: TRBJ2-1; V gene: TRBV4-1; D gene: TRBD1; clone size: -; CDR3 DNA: TGCGCCAGCAGCCAGGCCCCAGGACAGGGCTTCAATGAGCAGTTCTTC; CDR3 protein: CASSQAPGQGFNEQFF
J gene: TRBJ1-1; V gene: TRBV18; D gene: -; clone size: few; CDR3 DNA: TGTGCCAGCTCACCGGACTGGAACACTGAAGCTTTCTTT; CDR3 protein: CASSPDWNTEAFF
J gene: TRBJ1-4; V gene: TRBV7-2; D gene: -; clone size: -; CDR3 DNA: TGTGCCAGCAGCTTCTATGGGACAACTAATGAAAAACTGTTTTTT; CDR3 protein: CASSFYGTTNEKLFF
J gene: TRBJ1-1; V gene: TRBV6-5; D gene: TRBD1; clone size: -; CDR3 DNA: TGTGCCACTGGACGACAGGGGTTCGCTGGAGCTTTCTTT; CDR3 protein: CATGRQGFAGAFF
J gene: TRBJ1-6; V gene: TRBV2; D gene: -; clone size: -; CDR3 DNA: TGTGCCAGCAGTATGTCGGCGACAGGCCATAATTCACCCCTCCACTTT; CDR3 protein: CASSMSATGHNSPLHF